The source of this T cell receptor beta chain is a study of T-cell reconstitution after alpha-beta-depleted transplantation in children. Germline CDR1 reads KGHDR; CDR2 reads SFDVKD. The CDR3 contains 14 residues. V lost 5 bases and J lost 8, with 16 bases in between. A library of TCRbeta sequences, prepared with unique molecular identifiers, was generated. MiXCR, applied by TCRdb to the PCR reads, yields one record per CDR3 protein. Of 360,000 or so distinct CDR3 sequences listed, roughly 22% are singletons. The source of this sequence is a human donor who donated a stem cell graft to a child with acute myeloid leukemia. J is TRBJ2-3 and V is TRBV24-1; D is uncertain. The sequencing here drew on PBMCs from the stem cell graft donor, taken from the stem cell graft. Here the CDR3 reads CATSGSGDVGTQYF. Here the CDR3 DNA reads TGTGCCACCAGTGGATCCGGAGATGTCGGTACGCAGTATTTT.